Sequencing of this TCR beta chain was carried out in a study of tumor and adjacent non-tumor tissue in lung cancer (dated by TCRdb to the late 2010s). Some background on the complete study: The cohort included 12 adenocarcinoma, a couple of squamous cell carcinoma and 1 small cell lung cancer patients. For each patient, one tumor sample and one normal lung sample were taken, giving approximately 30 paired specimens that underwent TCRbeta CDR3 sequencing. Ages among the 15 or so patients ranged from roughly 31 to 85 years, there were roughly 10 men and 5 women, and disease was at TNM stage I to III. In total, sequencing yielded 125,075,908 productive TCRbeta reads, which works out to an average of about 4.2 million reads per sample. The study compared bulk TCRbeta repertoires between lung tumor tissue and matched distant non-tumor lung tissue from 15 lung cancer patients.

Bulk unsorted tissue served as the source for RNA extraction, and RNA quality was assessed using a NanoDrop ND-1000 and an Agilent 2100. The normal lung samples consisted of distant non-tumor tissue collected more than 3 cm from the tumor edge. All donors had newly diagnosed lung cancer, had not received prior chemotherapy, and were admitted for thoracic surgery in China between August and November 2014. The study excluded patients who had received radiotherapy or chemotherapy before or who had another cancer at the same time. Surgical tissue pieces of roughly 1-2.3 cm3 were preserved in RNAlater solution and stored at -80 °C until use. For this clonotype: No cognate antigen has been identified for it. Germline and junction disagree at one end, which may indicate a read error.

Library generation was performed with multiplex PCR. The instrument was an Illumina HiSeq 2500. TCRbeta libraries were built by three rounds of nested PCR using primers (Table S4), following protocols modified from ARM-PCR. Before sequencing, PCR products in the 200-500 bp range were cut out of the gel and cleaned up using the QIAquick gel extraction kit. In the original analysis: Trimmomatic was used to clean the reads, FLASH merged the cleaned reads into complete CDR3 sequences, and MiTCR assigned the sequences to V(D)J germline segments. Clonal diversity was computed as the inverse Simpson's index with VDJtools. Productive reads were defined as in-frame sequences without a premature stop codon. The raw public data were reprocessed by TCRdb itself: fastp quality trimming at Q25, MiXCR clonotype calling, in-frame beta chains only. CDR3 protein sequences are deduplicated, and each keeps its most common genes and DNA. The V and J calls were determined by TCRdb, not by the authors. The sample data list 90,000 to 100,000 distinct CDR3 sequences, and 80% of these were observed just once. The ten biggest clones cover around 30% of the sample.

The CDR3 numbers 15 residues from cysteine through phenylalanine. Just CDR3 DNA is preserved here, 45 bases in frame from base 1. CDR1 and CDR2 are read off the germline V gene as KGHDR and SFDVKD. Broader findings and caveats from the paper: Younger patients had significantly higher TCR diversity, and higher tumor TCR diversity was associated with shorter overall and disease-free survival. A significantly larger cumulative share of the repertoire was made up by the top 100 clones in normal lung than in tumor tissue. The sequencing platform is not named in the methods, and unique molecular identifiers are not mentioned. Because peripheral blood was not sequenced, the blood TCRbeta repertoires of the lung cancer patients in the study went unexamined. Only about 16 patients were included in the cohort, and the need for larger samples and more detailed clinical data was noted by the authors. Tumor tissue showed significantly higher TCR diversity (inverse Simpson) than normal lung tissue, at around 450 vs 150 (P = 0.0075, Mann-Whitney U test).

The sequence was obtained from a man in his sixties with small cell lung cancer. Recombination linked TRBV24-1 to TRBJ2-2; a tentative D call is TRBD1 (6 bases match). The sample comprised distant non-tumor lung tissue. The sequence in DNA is TGTGCAACCAATGATTCGACAGGACCAACCGGGGAGCTGTTTTTT. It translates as CATNDSTGPTGELFF.